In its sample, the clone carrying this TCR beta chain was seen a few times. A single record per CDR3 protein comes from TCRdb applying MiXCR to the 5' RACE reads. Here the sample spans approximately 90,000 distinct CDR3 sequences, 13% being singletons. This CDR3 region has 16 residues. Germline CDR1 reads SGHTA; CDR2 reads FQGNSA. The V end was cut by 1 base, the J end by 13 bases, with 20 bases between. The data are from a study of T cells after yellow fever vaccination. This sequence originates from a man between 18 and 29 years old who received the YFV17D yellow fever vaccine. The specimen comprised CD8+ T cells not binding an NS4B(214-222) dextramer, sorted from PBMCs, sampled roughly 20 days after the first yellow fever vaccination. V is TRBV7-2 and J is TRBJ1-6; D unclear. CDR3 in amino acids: CASSLGAELTWAPLHF. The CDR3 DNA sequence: TGTGCCAGCAGCTTAGGTGCGGAGCTTACGTGGGCGCCCCTCCACTTT.